The TCR beta chain under discussion was sequenced for a study of T-cell reconstitution after alpha-beta-depleted transplantation in children. The CDR3 extends over 14 amino acids. Germline V gene data show CDR1 as SGHRS and CDR2 as YFSETQ. V lost 5 bases and J lost 4, with 12 bases in between. Molecular barcoding with unique molecular identifiers was used for the TCRbeta library. Each CDR3 protein is one row after TCRdb ran MiXCR on the PCR reads. This table has roughly 500,000 distinct CDR3 sequences, 15% to 20% appearing once. The receptor was derived from a human donor who donated a stem cell graft to a child with acute lymphoblastic leukemia. The source material was PBMCs from the stem cell graft donor, sampled from the stem cell graft. This chain uses TRBV5-1 with TRBJ2-2; D tentatively reads TRBD1 or TRBD2 (5 bases each). In nucleotides, the CDR3 is TGCGCCAGCAGAGAGGGACCATTCACCGGGGAGCTGTTTTTT. Protein sequence: CASREGPFTGELFF.